The following is a T cell receptor beta chain sequence with its context. The data were taken from a study of cytomegalovirus exposure and HLA in healthy donors. PCR employed 60 Vbeta and 13 Jbeta primers. Method: immunoSEQ multiplex PCR; TCRdb's copy keeps in-frame clones and lacks some. Among more than 90,000 clones listed, roughly 78% were seen once. CDR1 and CDR2 (germline): SGHRS, YFSETQ. This CDR3 is 14 amino acids long. The V gene lost 1 base and the J gene lost 9 bases, with 16 bases spanning the gap. The chain has TRBV5-1 and TRBJ2-5, with D perhaps matching TRBD2 (5 bases). Source material: PBMCs. This TCR derives from a woman aged 55-70 years in good health and CMV-seronegative. The CDR3 sequence is CASSLLAGTGAQYF. As DNA, the CDR3 is TGCGCCAGCAGCTTGCTGGCGGGTACCGGGGCCCAGTACTTC.